The TCR beta chain described here comes from a study of PD-L1 blockade in urothelial cancer. Across the study: Males with bladder-origin urothelial cancer constituted about 90% of the 29 patients.

The CDR3 consists of 14 residues. Trimming stripped 0 bases from V and 0 bases from J, with 4 bases between. Germline CDR1 LNHDA, CDR2 SQIVND (reference sequence). This table comes from immunoSEQ multiplex PCR, and its TCRdb copy is limited to in-frame clones, with some not included. The repertoire has approximately 94,000 clones, around 87% of them found once; the top ten carry about 2%. Time point described: pretreatment peripheral blood. V and J are TRBV19 and TRBJ2-3; D gene ambiguous. The clonotype originates from a man aged 55 to 70 with urothelial cancer. Sequences were derived from PBMCs, sampled around atezolizumab (anti-PD-L1) treatment. CDR3 loop: CASSIDPSTDTQYF. The CDR3 bases are TGTGCCAGTAGTATAGACCCTAGCACAGATACGCAGTATTTT.